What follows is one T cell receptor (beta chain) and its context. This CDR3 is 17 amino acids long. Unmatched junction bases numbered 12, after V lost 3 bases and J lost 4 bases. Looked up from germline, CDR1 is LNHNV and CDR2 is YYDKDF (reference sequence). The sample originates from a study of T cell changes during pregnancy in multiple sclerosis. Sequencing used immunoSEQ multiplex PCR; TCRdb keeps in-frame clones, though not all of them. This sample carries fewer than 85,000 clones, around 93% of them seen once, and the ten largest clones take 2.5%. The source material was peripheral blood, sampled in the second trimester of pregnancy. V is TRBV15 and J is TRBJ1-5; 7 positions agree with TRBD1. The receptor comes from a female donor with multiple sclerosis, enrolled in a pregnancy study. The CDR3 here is CATSREELTGINQPQHF. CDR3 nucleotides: TGTGCCACCAGCAGGGAGGAGCTGACAGGGATTAATCAGCCCCAGCATTTT.